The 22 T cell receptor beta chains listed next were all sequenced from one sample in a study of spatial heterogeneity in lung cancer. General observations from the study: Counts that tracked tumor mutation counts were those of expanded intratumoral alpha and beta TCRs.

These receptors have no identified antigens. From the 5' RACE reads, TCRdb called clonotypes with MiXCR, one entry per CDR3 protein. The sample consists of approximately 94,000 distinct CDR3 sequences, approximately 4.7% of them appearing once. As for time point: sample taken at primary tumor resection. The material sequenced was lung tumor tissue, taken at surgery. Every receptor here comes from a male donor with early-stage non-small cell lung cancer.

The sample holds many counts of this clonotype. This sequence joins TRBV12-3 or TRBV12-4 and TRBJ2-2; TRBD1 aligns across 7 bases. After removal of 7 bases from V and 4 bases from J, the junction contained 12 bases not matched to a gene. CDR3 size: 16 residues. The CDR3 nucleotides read TGTGCCAGCACCCACACGGGACAGAGCTTCACCGGGGAGCTGTTTTTT. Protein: CASTHTGQSFTGELFF.

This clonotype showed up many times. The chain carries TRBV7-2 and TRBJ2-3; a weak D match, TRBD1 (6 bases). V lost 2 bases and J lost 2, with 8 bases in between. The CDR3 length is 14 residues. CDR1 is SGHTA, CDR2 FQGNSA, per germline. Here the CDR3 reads CASSLPGHTDTQYF. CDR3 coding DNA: TGTGCCAGCAGCTTACCGGGACACACAGATACGCAGTATTTT.

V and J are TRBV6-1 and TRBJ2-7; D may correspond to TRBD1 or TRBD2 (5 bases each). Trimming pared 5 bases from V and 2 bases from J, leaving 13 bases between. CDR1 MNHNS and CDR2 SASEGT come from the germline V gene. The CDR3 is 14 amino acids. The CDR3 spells CASSPVGDAYEQYF. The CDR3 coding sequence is TGTGCCAGCAGTCCTGTGGGGGACGCCTACGAGCAGTACTTC.

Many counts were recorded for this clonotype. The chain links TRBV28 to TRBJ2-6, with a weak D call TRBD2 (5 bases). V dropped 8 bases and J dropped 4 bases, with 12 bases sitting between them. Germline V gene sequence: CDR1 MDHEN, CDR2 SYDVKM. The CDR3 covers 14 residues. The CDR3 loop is CASRGLAGANVLTF. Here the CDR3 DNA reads TGTGCCAGCCGCGGGCTTGCAGGGGCCAACGTCCTGACTTTC.

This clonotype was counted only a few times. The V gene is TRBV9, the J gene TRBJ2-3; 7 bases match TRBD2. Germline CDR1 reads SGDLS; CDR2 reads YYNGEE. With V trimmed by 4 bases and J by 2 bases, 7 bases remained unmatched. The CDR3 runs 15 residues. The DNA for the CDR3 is TGTGCCAGCAGCCCGCCGGCGGGAGCCACAGATACGCAGTATTTT. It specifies CASSPPAGATDTQYF. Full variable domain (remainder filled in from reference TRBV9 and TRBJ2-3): DSGVTQTPKHLITATGQRVTLRCSPRSGDLSVYWYQQSLDQGLQFLIQYYNGEERAKGNILERFSAQQFPDLHSELNLSSLELGDSALYFCASSPPAGATDTQYFGPGTRLTVL.

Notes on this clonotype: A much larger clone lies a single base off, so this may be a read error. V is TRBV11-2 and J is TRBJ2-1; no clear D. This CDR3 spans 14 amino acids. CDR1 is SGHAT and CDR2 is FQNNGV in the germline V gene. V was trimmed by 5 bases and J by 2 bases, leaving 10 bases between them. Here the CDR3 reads CASSPHQTYNEQFF. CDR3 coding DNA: TGTGCCAGCAGCCCCCACCAAACCTACAATGAGCAGTTCTTC. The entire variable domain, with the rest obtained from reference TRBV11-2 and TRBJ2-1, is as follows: EAGVAQSPRYKIIEKRQSVAFWCNPISGHATLYWYQQILGQGPKLLIQFQNNGVVDDSQLPKDRFSAERLKGVDSTLKIQPAKLEDSAVYLCASSPHQTYNEQFFGPGTRLTVL.

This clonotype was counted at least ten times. The CDR3 spells CASSFGTGGYEQYF. The CDR3 DNA sequence: TGTGCCAGCAGTTTTGGGACAGGCGGCTACGAGCAGTACTTC. V gene TRBV27 combines with J gene TRBJ2-7; 8 bases agree with TRBD1. Germline V gene data show CDR1 as MNHEY and CDR2 as SMNVEV (reference sequence). J gave up 3 bases and V 3 bases, and 4 bases lay outside the gene matches. This CDR3 region has 14 residues.

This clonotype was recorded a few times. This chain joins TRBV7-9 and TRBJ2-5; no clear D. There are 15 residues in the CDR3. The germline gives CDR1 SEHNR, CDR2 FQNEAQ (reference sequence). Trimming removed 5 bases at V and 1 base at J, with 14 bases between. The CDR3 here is CASSPNLWGQETQYF. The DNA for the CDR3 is TGTGCCAGCAGCCCCAATCTTTGGGGCCAAGAGACCCAGTACTTC.

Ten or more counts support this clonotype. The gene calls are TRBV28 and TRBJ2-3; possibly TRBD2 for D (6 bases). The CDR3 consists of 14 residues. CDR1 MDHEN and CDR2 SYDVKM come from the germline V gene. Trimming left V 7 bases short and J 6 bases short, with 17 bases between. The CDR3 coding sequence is TGTGCCAGCACGGATAGCGGCCCCGTGGATACGCAGTATTTT. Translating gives CASTDSGPVDTQYF.

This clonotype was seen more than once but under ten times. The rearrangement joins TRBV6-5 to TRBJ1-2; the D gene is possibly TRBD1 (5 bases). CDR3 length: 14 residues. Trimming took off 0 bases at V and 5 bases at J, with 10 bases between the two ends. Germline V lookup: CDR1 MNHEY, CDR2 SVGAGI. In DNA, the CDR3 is TGTGCCAGCAGTTACTCGTGGGGGGGATATGGCTACACCTTC. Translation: CASSYSWGGYGYTF.

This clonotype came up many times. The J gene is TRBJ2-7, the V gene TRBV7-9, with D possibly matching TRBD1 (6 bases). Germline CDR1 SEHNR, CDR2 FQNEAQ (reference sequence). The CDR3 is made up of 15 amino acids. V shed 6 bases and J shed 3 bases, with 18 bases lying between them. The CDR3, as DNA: TGTGCCAGCAGTGCTTCCGGACAGAAAATCTACGAGCAGTACTTC. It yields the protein CASSASGQKIYEQYF.

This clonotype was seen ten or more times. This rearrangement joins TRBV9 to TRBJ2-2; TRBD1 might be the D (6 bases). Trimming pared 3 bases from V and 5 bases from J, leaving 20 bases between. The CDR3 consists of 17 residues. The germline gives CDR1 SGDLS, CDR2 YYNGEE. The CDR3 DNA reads TGTGCCAGCAGCGCTCATCCAGGGGCCGGAGAGACCGGGGAGCTGTTTTTT. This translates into CASSAHPGAGETGELFF.

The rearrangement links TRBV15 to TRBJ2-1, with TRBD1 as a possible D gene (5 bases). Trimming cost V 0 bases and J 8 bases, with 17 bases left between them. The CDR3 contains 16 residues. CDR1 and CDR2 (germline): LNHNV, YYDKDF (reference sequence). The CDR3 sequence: CATSRDRQGSYDEQFF. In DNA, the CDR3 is TGTGCCACCAGCAGAGATCGCCAGGGAAGTTACGATGAGCAGTTCTTC. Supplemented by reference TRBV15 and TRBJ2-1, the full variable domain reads DAMVIQNPRYQVTQFGKPVTLSCSQTLNHNVMYWYQQKSSQAPKLLFHYYDKDFNNEADTPDNFQSRRPNTSFCFLDIRSPGLGDTAMYLCATSRDRQGSYDEQFFGPGTRLTVL.

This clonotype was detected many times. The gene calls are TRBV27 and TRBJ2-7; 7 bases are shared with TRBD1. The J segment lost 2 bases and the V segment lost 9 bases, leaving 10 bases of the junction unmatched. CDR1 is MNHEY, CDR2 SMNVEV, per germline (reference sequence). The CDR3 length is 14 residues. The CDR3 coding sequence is TGTGCCAGTTCCCGCTCAGGGGGTGCCTACGAGCAGTACTTC. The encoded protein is CASSRSGGAYEQYF.

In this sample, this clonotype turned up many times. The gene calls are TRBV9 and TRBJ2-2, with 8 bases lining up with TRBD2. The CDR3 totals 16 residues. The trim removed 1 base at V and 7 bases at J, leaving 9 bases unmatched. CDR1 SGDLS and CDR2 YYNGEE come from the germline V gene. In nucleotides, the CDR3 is TGTGCCAGCAGCGTAAGAGCGGGAGTATTGAGCGGGGAGCTGTTTTTT. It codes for CASSVRAGVLSGELFF.

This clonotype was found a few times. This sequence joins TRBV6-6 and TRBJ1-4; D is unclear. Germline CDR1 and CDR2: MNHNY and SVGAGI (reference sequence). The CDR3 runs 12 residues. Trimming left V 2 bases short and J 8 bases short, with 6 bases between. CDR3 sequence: CASSYPAEKLFF. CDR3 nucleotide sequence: TGTGCCAGCAGTTACCCGGCCGAAAAACTGTTTTTT.

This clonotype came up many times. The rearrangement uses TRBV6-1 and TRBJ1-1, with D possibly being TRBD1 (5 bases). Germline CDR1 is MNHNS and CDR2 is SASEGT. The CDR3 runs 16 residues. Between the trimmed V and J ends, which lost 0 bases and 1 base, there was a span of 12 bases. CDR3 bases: TGTGCCAGCAGTGAAGCTTCGGGACTGCCGAACACTGAAGCTTTCTTT. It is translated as CASSEASGLPNTEAFF.

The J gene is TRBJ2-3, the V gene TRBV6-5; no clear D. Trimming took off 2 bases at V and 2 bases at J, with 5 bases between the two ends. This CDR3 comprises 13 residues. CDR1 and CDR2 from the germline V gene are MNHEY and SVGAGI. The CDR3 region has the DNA TGTGCCAGCAGTTACGGGCACACAGATACGCAGTATTTT. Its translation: CASSYGHTDTQYF.

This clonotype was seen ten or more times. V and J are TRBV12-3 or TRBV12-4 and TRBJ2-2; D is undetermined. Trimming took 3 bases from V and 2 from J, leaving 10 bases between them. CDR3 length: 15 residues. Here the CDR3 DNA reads TGTGCCAGCAGTTTTAGTTCGGTCAACACCGGGGAGCTGTTTTTT. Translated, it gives CASSFSSVNTGELFF.

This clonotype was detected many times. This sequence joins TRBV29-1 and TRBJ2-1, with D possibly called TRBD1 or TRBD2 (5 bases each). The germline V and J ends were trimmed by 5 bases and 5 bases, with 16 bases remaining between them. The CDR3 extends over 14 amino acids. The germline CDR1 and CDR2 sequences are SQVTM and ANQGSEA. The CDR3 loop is CSVIAPGPDNEQFF. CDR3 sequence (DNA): TGCAGCGTTATCGCCCCGGGACCTGACAATGAGCAGTTCTTC.

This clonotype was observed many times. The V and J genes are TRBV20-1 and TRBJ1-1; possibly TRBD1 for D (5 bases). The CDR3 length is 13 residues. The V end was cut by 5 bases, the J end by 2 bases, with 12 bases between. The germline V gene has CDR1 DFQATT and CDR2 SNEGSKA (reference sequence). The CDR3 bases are TGCAGTGCTTCTTCTTGGGGCAACACTGAAGCTTTCTTT. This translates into CSASSWGNTEAFF.

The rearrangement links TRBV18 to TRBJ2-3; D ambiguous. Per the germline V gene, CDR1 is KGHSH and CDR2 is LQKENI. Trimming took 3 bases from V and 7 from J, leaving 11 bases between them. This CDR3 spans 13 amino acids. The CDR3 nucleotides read TGTGCCAGCTCACCCCCATTACCAAATACGCAGTATTTT. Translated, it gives CASSPPLPNTQYF. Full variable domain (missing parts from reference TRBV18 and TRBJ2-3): NAGVMQNPRHLVRRRGQEARLRCSPMKGHSHVYWYRQLPEEGLKFMVYLQKENIIDESGMPKERFSAEFPKEGPSILRIQQVVRGDSAAYFCASSPPLPNTQYFGPGTRLTVL.